The 30 T cell receptor beta chains below all came from one sample that was sequenced in a study of T-cell memory formation after mild COVID-19 (dated by TCRdb to the early 2020s). Receptor libraries were prepared by 5' RACE. The sequencer was an Illumina NovaSeq 6000. TCRdb handled the public reads itself, with Q25 trimming in fastp and clone calling in MiXCR, and kept productive beta chains. Duplicate CDR3 protein sequences are folded into a single record with the most common DNA and genes. Here the sample has 250,000 to 400,000 distinct CDR3 sequences; approximately 15% occur a single time. The top ten clonotypes cover 20% to 25% of the sample. The sequenced sample was PBMCs or a T cell subset sorted from them (not recorded which). Receptors were obtained from a man younger than 35 who had mild COVID-19 (a few samples of this study predate the infection). The sample titles of this study are shuffled in the database, so cell type and time point are left out; the donor was told from shared clones.

This clonotype was seen many times. CDR3 bases: TGTGCCACCAGCGGCGGGACCGCCTCAGATACGCAGTATTTT. This codes for CATSGGTASDTQYF. The V gene is TRBV15, the J gene TRBJ2-3, with D possibly matching TRBD2 (6 bases). The CDR3 runs 14 residues. The germline V gene has CDR1 LNHNV and CDR2 YYDKDF (reference sequence). Trimming took 5 bases from V and 4 from J, leaving 13 bases between them.

This clonotype occurred a few times. This rearrangement joins TRBV5-1 to TRBJ1-4; D is undetermined. Germline-derived CDR1 and CDR2 are SGHRS and YFSETQ. V was cut by 6 bases and J by 3 bases, with 15 bases left in between. The CDR3 loop spans 15 amino acids. The CDR3 reads CASTPEGASNEKLFF. The CDR3 nucleotides read TGCGCCAGCACCCCGGAGGGCGCATCTAATGAAAAACTGTTTTTT.

This chain links TRBV12-3 or TRBV12-4 with TRBJ1-1; D possibly corresponds to TRBD1 (6 bases). The V end was cut by 7 bases, the J end by 5 bases, with 14 bases between. The CDR3 extends over 13 amino acids. The chain's CDR3 is CASTQGSRTEAFF. The CDR3 DNA is TGTGCCAGCACACAGGGCAGTCGGACTGAAGCTTTCTTT.

V and J are TRBV19 and TRBJ2-7; 8 positions agree with TRBD1. The CDR3 is 15 residues long. After removal of 5 bases from V and 3 bases from J, the junction contained 9 bases not matched to a gene. CDR1 LNHDA and CDR2 SQIVND come from the germline V gene (reference sequence). The CDR3 spells CASSRQDRVGYEQYF. In DNA form, the CDR3 reads TGTGCCAGTAGTCGCCAGGACAGGGTTGGCTACGAGCAGTACTTC.

This clonotype was observed many times. The V gene is TRBV12-3 or TRBV12-4, the J gene TRBJ2-3; maybe TRBD1 (6 bases). V was clipped by 1 base and J by 2 bases, with 16 bases between them. This CDR3 contains 17 residues. CDR3 sequence reads: CASSLEVYRDPTDTQYF. For the CDR3, the DNA is TGTGCCAGCAGTTTAGAGGTCTACAGGGACCCCACAGATACGCAGTATTTT.

V is TRBV12-3 or TRBV12-4 and J is TRBJ2-6; D call uncertain. This CDR3 spans 14 amino acids. V was clipped by 5 bases and J by 1 base, with 6 bases between them. The CDR3 here is CASSQRSGANVLTF. CDR3 nucleotides: TGTGCCAGCAGTCAGCGTTCTGGGGCCAACGTCCTGACTTTC.

This clonotype occurred many times. The rearrangement joins TRBV9 to TRBJ2-3; 15 bases agree with TRBD2. The CDR3 loop spans 17 amino acids. From germline, CDR1 is SGDLS and CDR2 YYNGEE. J gave up 2 bases and V 4 bases, and 5 bases lay outside the gene matches. CDR3 loop: CASSPGTSGGPTDTQYF. The CDR3 bases are TGTGCCAGCAGCCCCGGGACTAGCGGGGGGCCCACAGATACGCAGTATTTT.

This clonotype was detected a few times. J is TRBJ2-7 and V is TRBV4-2; the D call may be TRBD1 or TRBD2 (5 bases each). This CDR3 region has 14 residues. V gave up 2 bases and J gave up 4 bases, with 12 bases separating them. From germline, CDR1 is LGHNA and CDR2 YNFKEQ. CDR3 residues: CASSQTGTSYEQYF. In nucleotides, the CDR3 is TGTGCCAGCAGCCAAACCGGGACGTCATACGAGCAGTACTTC.

As for this clonotype: A much larger clone is a single base away; this may be a read error. The V and J genes are TRBV10-3 and TRBJ2-5; 10 bases match TRBD1. V lost 6 bases and J lost 2; bases outside the gene matches: 3. The CDR3 consists of 14 residues. Germline lookup yields CDR1 ENHRY and CDR2 SYGVKD. CDR3 nucleotide sequence: TGTGCCATCAGCCAGGGACAGGGGCAAGAGACCCAGTACTTC. Its translation is CAISQGQGQETQYF.

J is TRBJ1-5 and V is TRBV4-1; no reliable D call. Germline V gives CDR1 MGHRA, CDR2 YSYEKL. The CDR3 runs 15 residues. Trimming took off 0 bases at V and 0 bases at J, with 6 bases between the two ends. CDR3 region: CASSQDTDSNQPQHF. In nucleotides, the CDR3 is TGCGCCAGCAGCCAAGATACGGATAGCAATCAGCCCCAGCATTTT.

The chain joins TRBV5-4 to TRBJ2-7; TRBD1 might be the D (6 bases). V lost 5 bases and J 5 bases, leaving 20 bases between the germline ends. CDR3 length equals 15 residues. Per germline, CDR1 SGHNT and CDR2 YYREEE (reference sequence). CDR3 in amino acids: CASRKWGQQEHEQYV. CDR3 nucleotide sequence: TGTGCCAGCAGGAAATGGGGACAACAGGAACACGAGCAGTACGTC.

This clonotype was detected only a few times. One end of the junction varies from germline; a read error may be responsible. This sequence joins TRBV9 and TRBJ2-1, with TRBD2 as a possible D gene (5 bases). The CDR3 covers 15 residues. Germline CDR1 and CDR2: SGDLS and YYNGEE. CDR3 region: CASSVDNQWTGRMVF. CDR3 DNA sequence: TGTGCCAGCAGCGTAGATAATCAGTGGACTGGGCGCATGGTCTTC.

This clonotype has more than one count but fewer than ten. The rearrangement links TRBV12-3 or TRBV12-4 to TRBJ2-7; D unresolved. The CDR3 length is 13 residues. The V end was cut by 6 bases, the J end by 0 bases, with 9 bases between. CDR3 loop: CASSLHPSYEQYV. CDR3 sequence (DNA): TGTGCCAGCAGCCTGCACCCCTCCTACGAGCAGTACGTC.

V usage is TRBV7-2 and J usage is TRBJ2-3, with 7 bases lining up with TRBD1. J gave up 4 bases and V 3 bases, and 7 bases lay outside the gene matches. The CDR3 consists of 15 residues. Germline lookup yields CDR1 SGHTA and CDR2 FQGNSA. CDR3 bases: TGTGCCAGCAGCTTCCCCCCCCAGGGGGCAGATACGCAGTATTTT. As protein: CASSFPPQGADTQYF.

This clonotype turned up a few times. The V gene is TRBV7-3, the J gene TRBJ1-1, with no clear D. The CDR3 totals 13 residues. Germline-derived CDR1 and CDR2 are SGHTA and FQGTGA. Trimming left V 3 bases short and J 3 bases short, with 8 bases between. CDR3 sequence reads: CASSLSYYTEAFF. CDR3 coding DNA: TGTGCCAGCAGCTTGAGTTACTACACTGAAGCTTTCTTT. The full variable domain, completed using reference TRBV7-3 and TRBJ1-1, is GAGVSQTPSNKVTEKGKYVELRCDPISGHTALYWYRQSLGQGPEFLIYFQGTGAADDSGLPNDRFFAVRPEGSVSTLKIQRTERGDSAVYLCASSLSYYTEAFFGQGTRLTVV.

The chain has TRBV18 and TRBJ1-1; TRBD1 is a possible D gene (5 bases). The CDR3 has 14 residues. Trimming took 3 bases from V and 6 from J, leaving 14 bases between them. Per the germline V gene, CDR1 is KGHSH and CDR2 is LQKENI. CDR3: CASSPQGGDAEAFF. DNA of the CDR3: TGTGCCAGCTCACCCCAGGGTGGGGATGCTGAAGCTTTCTTT.

This clonotype occurred a few times. The rearrangement links TRBV9 to TRBJ2-1, with D possibly matching TRBD2 (6 bases). Per the germline V gene, CDR1 is SGDLS and CDR2 is YYNGEE. Between the trimmed V and J ends, which lost 1 base and 2 bases, there was a span of 10 bases. The CDR3 length is 15 residues. Here the CDR3 DNA reads TGTGCCAGCAGCGTATTGGGGGGTACCTACAATGAGCAGTTCTTC. It yields the protein CASSVLGGTYNEQFF.

This clonotype was seen ten or more times. The chain recombines TRBV4-2 with TRBJ2-5, with D tentatively TRBD1 (5 bases). V lost 1 base and J lost 0, with 9 bases in between. Germline loops: CDR1 LGHNA, CDR2 YNFKEQ. This CDR3 has 15 residues. The CDR3 sequence: CASSQVGRDQETQYF. CDR3 DNA: TGTGCCAGCAGCCAAGTGGGGCGAGACCAAGAGACCCAGTACTTC.

Many counts were recorded for this clonotype. This chain connects TRBV2 to TRBJ2-7; 7 nucleotides match TRBD2. Trimming cost V 6 bases and J 5 bases; bases outside gene matches: 10. This CDR3 region has 14 residues. Germline V gene data show CDR1 as SNHLY and CDR2 as FYNNEI. The CDR3 spells CASRESGAVDEQYF. The CDR3 coding sequence is TGTGCCAGCAGGGAAAGCGGGGCCGTCGACGAGCAGTACTTC.

The chain is built from TRBV6-1 and TRBJ2-7, with 9 positions matching TRBD2. The V segment lost 11 bases and the J segment 3 bases; nucleotides outside the gene matches: 8. CDR1 and CDR2 (germline): MNHNS, SASEGT. This CDR3 spans 13 amino acids. The CDR3 coding sequence is TGTGCCGGGCTAGCGGGGCCCTACTACGAGCAGTACGTC. Encoded protein: CAGLAGPYYEQYV.

The J gene is TRBJ2-7, the V gene TRBV7-2, with 7 bases identical to TRBD2. V lost 5 bases, J lost 0 bases, and 13 bases stayed unmatched. CDR3 length equals 17 residues. Per the germline V gene, CDR1 is SGHTA and CDR2 is FQGNSA. The CDR3 region is CASSLGGSGVPSYEQYF. In DNA form, the CDR3 reads TGTGCCAGCAGCCTCGGGGGAAGCGGGGTGCCCTCCTACGAGCAGTACTTC.

The chain couples TRBV2 to TRBJ1-5, with 11 bases that match TRBD1. V shed 6 bases and J 6 bases; nucleotides not matched to a gene: 4. The germline V gene has CDR1 SNHLY and CDR2 FYNNEI. The CDR3 runs to 14 residues. CDR3 protein: CASSGTGGSQPQHF. CDR3 bases: TGTGCCAGCAGCGGGACAGGGGGGAGTCAGCCCCAGCATTTT.

In its sample, this clonotype was seen a few times. The chain recombines TRBV4-2 with TRBJ2-1; TRBD2 might be the D (6 bases). Per the germline V gene, CDR1 is LGHNA and CDR2 is YNFKEQ. This CDR3 region has 17 residues. With 1 base removed from V and 0 bases from J, the gap between germline ends came to 13 bases. CDR3 region: CASSQAGGDRSYNEQFF. CDR3 DNA sequence: TGTGCCAGCAGCCAAGCGGGCGGGGACCGCTCCTACAATGAGCAGTTCTTC.

The rearrangement links TRBV20-1 to TRBJ2-1, with 9 bases matching TRBD2. Germline V gene lookup returns CDR1 DFQATT and CDR2 SNEGSKA (reference sequence). The CDR3 totals 15 residues. After removal of 3 bases from V and 4 bases from J, the junction contained 7 bases not matched to a gene. CDR3 nucleotides: TGCAGTGCTAGTCGGCTAGCGGGGAGGTACAATGAGCAGTTCTTC. Protein product: CSASRLAGRYNEQFF.

This clonotype came up a few times. The gene calls are TRBV7-3 and TRBJ1-4; 7 nucleotides align to TRBD1. Looked up from germline, CDR1 is SGHTA and CDR2 is FQGTGA. The CDR3 has 15 residues. V lost 4 bases and J lost 3; bases outside the gene matches: 5. This chain's CDR3 is CASSSRGGSNEKLFF. The CDR3 DNA sequence: TGTGCCAGCAGCTCCAGGGGGGGGTCTAATGAAAAACTGTTTTTT.

This clonotype has only a few counts. The chain recombines TRBV12-3 or TRBV12-4 with TRBJ2-3, with TRBD2 matching over 7 bases. This CDR3 has 15 residues. J gave up 3 bases and V 6 bases, and 9 bases lay outside the gene matches. The CDR3 loop is CASRRAGYATDTQYF. CDR3 in DNA: TGTGCCAGCAGACGAGCGGGGTACGCGACAGATACGCAGTATTTT.

The rearrangement joins TRBV11-2 to TRBJ2-7, with 8 bases aligning to TRBD1. Germline trimming cut 1 base from V and 5 bases from J; bases unmatched to any gene: 10. Germline V gene sequence: CDR1 SGHAT, CDR2 FQNNGV. This CDR3 contains 16 residues. The CDR3 protein is CASSLGATGAGHEQYF. DNA for the CDR3: TGTGCCAGCAGCTTAGGGGCGACAGGGGCCGGCCACGAGCAGTACTTC.

This clonotype occurred a few times. This chain uses TRBV29-1 with TRBJ2-3, with 7 positions matching TRBD2. Germline V lookup: CDR1 SQVTM, CDR2 ANQGSEA. The CDR3 has 15 amino acids. The CDR3 DNA reads TGCAAAGCGGGAACTGGGCCTTCCTCCACAGATACGCAGTATTTT. This encodes CKAGTGPSSTDTQYF.

In its sample, this clonotype was seen a few times. The chain employs TRBV20-1 and TRBJ2-1, with 11 bases lining up with TRBD2. With 0 bases clipped from V and 7 bases from J, the junction kept 5 bases outside the gene matches. This CDR3 is built from 15 residues. Germline V gene sequence: CDR1 DFQATT, CDR2 SNEGSKA (reference sequence). The CDR3 reads CSARDLLAGANEQFF. The CDR3 nucleotides are TGCAGTGCTAGAGATCTACTAGCGGGGGCAAATGAGCAGTTCTTC.

This clonotype was counted only a few times. V and J are TRBV6-6 and TRBJ2-5; no firm D call. Germline V gene sequence: CDR1 MNHNY, CDR2 SVGAGI (reference sequence). Trimming took off 5 bases at V and 3 bases at J, with 10 bases between the two ends. The CDR3 extends over 13 amino acids. The DNA of the CDR3 is TGTGCCAGCAGTAGTTATTTTAAAGAGACCCAGTACTTC. As protein: CASSSYFKETQYF.